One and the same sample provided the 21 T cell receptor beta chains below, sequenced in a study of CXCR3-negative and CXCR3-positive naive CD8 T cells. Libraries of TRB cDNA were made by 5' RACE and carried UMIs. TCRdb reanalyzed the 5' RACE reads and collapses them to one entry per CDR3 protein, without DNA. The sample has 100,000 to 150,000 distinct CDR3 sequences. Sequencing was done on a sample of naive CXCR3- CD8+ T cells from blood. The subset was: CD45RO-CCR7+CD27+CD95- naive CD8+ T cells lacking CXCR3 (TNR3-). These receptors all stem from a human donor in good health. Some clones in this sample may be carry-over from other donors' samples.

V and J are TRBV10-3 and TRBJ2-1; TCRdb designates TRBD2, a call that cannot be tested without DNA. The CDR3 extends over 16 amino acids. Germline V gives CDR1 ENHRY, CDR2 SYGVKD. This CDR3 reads CAIRTASGSYRDEQFF.

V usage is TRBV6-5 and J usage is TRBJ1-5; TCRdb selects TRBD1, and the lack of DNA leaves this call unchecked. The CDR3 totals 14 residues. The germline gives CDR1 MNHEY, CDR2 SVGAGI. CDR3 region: CASSYSNSGQPQHF.

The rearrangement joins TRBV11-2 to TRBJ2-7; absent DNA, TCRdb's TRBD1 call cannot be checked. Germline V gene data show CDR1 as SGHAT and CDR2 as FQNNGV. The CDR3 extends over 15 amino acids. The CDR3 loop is CASSLTPRGTHEQYF.

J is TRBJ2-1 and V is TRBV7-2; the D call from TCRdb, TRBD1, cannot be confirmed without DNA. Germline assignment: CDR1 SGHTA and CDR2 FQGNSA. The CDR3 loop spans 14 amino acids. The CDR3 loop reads CASRQQGGYNEQFF.

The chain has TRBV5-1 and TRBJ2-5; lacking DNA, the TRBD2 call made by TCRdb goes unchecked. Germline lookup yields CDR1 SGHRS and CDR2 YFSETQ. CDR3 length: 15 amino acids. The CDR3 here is CASSLVASGQETQYF.

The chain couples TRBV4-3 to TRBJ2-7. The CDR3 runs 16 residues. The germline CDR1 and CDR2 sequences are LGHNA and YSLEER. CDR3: CASSQAHRGRSYEQYF.

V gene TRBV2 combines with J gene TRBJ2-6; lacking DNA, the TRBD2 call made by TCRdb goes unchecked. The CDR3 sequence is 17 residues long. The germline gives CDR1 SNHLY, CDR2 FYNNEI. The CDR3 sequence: CASSAGLLHSGANVLTF.

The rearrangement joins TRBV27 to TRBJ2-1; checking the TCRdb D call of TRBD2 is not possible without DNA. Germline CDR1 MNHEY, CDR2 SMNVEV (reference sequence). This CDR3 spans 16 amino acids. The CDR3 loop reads CASSLRLADRYNEQFF.

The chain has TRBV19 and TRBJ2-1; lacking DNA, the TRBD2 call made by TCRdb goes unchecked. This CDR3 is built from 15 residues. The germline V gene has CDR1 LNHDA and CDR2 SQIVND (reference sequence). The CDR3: CASSTGTRGQNEQFF.

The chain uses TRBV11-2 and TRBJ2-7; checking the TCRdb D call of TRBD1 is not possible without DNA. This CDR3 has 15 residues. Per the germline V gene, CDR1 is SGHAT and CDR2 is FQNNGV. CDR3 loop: CASSFGADWGYEQYF.

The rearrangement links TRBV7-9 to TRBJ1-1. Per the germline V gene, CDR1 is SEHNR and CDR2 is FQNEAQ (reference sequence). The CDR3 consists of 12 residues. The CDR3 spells CASSFWFQEAFF.

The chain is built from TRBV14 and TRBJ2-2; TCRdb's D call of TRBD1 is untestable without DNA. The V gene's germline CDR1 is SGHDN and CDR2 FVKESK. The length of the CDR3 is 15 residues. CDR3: CASSQVRGQSGELFF.

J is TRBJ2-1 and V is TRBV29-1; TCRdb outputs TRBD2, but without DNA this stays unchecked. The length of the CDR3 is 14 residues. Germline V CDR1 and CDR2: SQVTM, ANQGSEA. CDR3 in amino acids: CSVETSGDLNEQFF.

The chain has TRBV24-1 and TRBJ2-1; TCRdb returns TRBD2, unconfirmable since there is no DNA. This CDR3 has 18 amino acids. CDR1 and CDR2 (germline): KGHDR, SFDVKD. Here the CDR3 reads CATSDLTSGGPSKREQFF.

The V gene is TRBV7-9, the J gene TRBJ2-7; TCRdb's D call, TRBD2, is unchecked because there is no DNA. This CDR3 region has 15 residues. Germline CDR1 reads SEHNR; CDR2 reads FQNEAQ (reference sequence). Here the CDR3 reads CASSPPAGGTYEQYF.

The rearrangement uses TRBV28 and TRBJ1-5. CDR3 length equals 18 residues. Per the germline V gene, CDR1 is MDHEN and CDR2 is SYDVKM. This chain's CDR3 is CASSFDLESGSSNQPQHF.

CDR3: CASSPGTSGGNEQFF. The chain has TRBV6-4 and TRBJ2-1; as DNA is missing, the TRBD2 call by TCRdb cannot be tested. From germline, CDR1 is MRHNA and CDR2 SNTAGT. The length of the CDR3 is 15 residues.

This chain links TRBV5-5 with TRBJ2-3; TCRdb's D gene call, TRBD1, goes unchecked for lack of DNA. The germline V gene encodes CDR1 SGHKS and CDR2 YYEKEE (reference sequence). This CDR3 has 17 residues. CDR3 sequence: CASSLTAGGLASDTQYF. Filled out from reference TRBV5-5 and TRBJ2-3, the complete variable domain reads DAGVTQSPTHLIKTRGQQVTLRCSPISGHKSVSWYQQVLGQGPQFIFQYYEKEERGRGNFPDRFSARQFPNYSSELNVNALLLGDSALYLCASSLTAGGLASDTQYFGPGTRLTVL.

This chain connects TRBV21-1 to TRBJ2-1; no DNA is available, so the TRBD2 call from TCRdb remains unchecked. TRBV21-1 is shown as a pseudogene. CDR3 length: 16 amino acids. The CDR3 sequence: CASSKGPAGGPNEQFF.

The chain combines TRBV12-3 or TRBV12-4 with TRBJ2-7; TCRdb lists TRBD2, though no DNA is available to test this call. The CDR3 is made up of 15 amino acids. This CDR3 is CASSPAPGLSAEQYF.

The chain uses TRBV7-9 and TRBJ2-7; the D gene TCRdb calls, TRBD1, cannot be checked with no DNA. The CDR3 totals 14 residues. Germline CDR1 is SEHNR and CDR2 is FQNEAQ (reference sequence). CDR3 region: CASSPQGAYNEQYF.